Included here is one T cell receptor beta chain sequence, with context. Its antigen is still unknown. The CDR3 contains 13 residues. The V end lost 6 bases, the J end lost 2 bases, and 13 bases lay between the germline ends. In germline, CDR1 is DFQATT, CDR2 SNEGSKA (reference sequence). This entry is derived from a study of T cell repertoires in cytomegalovirus infection. Turning to the study itself: Public TCR beta signatures indicated both CMV infection and matching HLA type.

Study-wide results and limits: HLA-C-restricted CMV clonotypes gave the most frequent clonotype in two of eight donors.

One entry per CDR3 protein, called by TCRdb with MiXCR from the reads. The sample shows under 150,000 distinct CDR3 sequences, less than 9.5% of them seen only once. This chain uses TRBV20-1 with TRBJ1-1; D uncertain. The sample consisted of PBMCs. This receptor was taken from a human donor in good health (CMV status not recorded). Some clones in this sample may be carry-over from other donors' samples. The CDR3 region is CSAWADTNTEAFF. The DNA for the CDR3 is TGCAGTGCATGGGCTGACACCAACACTGAAGCTTTCTTT.